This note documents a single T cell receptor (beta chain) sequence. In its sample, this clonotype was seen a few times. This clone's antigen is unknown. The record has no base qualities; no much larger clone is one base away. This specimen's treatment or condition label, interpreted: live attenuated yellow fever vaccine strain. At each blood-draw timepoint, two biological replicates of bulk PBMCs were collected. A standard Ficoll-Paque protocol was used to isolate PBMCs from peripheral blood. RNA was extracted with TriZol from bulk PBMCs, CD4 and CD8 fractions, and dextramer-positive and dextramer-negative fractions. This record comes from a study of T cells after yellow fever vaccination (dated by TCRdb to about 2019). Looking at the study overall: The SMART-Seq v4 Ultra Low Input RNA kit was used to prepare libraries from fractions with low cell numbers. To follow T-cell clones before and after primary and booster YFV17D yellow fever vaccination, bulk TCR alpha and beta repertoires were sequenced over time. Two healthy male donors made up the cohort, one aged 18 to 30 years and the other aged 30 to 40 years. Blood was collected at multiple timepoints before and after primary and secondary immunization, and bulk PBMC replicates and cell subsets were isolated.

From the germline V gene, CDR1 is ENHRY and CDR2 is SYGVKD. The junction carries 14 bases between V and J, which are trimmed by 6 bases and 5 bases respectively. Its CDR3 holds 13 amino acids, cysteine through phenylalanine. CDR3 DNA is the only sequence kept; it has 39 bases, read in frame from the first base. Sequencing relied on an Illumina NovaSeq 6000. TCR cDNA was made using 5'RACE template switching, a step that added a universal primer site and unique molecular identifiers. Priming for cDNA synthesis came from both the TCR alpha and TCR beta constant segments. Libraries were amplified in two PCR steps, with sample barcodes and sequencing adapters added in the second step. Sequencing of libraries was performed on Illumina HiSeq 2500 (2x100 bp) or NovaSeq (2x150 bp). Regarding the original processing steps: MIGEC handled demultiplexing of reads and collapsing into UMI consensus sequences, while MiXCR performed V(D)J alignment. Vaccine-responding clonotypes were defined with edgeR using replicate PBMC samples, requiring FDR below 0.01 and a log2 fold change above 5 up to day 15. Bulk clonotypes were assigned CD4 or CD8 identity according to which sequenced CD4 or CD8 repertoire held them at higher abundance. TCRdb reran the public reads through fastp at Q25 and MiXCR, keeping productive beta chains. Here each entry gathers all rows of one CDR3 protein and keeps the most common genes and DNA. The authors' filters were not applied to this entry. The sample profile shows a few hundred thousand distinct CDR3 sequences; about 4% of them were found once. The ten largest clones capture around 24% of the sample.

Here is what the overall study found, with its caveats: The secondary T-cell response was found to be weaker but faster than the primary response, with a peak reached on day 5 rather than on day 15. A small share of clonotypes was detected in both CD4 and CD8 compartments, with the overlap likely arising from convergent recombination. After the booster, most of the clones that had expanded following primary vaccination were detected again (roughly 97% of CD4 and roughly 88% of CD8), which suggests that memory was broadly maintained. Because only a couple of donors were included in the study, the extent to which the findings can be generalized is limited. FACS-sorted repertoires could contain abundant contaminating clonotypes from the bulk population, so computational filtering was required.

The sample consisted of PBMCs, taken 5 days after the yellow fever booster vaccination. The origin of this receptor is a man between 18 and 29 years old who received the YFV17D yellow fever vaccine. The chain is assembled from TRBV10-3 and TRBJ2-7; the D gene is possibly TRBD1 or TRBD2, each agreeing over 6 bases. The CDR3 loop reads CAISTGRKDEQYF. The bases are TGTGCCATCAGCACAGGGAGGAAGGACGAGCAGTACTTC.